This TCR beta chain was documented in a study of cytomegalovirus exposure and HLA in healthy donors. Germline values: CDR1 MDHEN, CDR2 SYDVKM. Deletions cut 4 bases from V and 4 bases from J, with 16 bases between. There are 15 residues in the CDR3. The PCR was carried out with 60 Vbeta primers and 13 Jbeta primers. The data were produced by immunoSEQ multiplex PCR, yet TCRdb's version contains in-frame clones alone and is incomplete. The table lists roughly 120,000 clones, 70% to 80% of them singletons. Input material: PBMCs. This chain joins TRBV28 and TRBJ1-1; D possibly corresponds to TRBD1 (5 bases). The source is a man aged 45-65 years in good health and CMV-seropositive. CDR3 DNA: TGTGCCAGCAGTTCCCCACAGGTTATTGGCACTGAAGCTTTCTTT. Its protein is CASSSPQVIGTEAFF.